The T cell receptor beta chain under discussion was sequenced for a study of OX40 agonist ivuxolimab in advanced cancers. Across the study: One patient with hepatocellular carcinoma and two with cutaneous melanoma, three in all, had partial responses. The study, taken as a whole, reports: Within 6 weeks, CD4+ and CD8+ blood T cells expanded clonally at 0.1 to 3.0 mg/kg. It was not determined which antigens were specifically recognized by the peripheral T cells that had undergone clonal expansion.

Systemic immunosuppression or a history of autoimmune disease excluded patients. Germline V gene lookup returns CDR1 LNHNV and CDR2 YYDKDF (reference sequence). CDR3 length equals 13 residues. The V and J ends lost 0 bases and 3 bases respectively, with 6 bases between them. Produced via immunoSEQ multiplex PCR; TCRdb's table is partial and in-frame only. This table holds 40,000 to 60,000 clones, almost 90% found once. A word on this clone: What it binds is not known.

The clonotype comes from an adult with an advanced solid tumor such as melanoma, head and neck, liver or kidney cancer. This specimen was CD4+ or CD8+ T cells sorted from blood, taken in a trial of the OX40 agonist ivuxolimab. V and J are TRBV15 and TRBJ2-7; no reliable D call. The CDR3 loop reads CATSRDASYEQYF. The DNA for the CDR3 is TGTGCCACCAGCAGAGATGCAAGCTACGAGCAGTACTTC.